This T cell receptor (beta chain) appears in the sequencing data of a study of shared clonotypes between healthy human individuals. Study results and limitations: Sampling included only blood; tissue repertoires likely differ.

Replicate sorted-subset PCRs were loaded with around 210 ng DNA, 25,000 to 30,000 T cell genomes. Profiled with immunoSEQ multiplex PCR; TCRdb holds only in-frame clones, not every one. The data show roughly 1,100,000 clones, 70% to 80% seen once. Germline CDR1 reads ENHRY; CDR2 reads SYGVKD. The CDR3 is made up of 19 amino acids. With 2 bases clipped from V and 7 bases from J, the junction kept 19 bases outside the gene matches. CD45RA+ naive and CD45RA-negative memory subsets were separated from CD4+ cells. This clone was observed a handful of times. As yet, its antigen is unknown. This chain links TRBV10-3 with TRBJ1-2; 10 bases match TRBD1. The receptor comes from a man aged 18 to 30 in good health. Material: memory CD4+ T cells sorted from blood. Subset described: CD45RA-negative fraction. The CDR3 nucleotides are TGTGCCATCAGTGAGGCACCTCCGGGACAGGGGACTTCGACGAGTGGCTACACCTTC. This gives the protein CAISEAPPGQGTSTSGYTF.